These 29 T cell receptor beta chains share one sample of origin, sequenced in a study of Ad26.COV2.S vaccination and SARS-CoV-2 variants. The repertoire was sequenced with immunoSEQ multiplex PCR; TCRdb's copy has only in-frame clones and lacks some. The table includes around 350,000 clones, approximately 84% detected once. Noted treatment: some 20 received Ad26.COV2.S at low or high dose, single or two shots; roughly five received placebo; per-sample allocation not given. Samples analyzed were those drawn on day 63 after the first vaccine or placebo injection. The material sequenced was peripheral blood, taken in a trial of Ad26.COV2.S vaccine versus placebo. The source is a person between 18 and 59 years old who received the Ad26.COV2.S COVID-19 vaccine or a placebo.

This chain joins TRBV19 and TRBJ1-3, with TRBD1 as a possible D gene (5 bases). Germline V gives CDR1 LNHDA, CDR2 SQIVND (reference sequence). V lost 5 bases and J 0 bases, leaving 17 bases between the germline ends. The CDR3 extends over 17 amino acids. The CDR3 spells CASSGSGILHSGNTIYF. The CDR3 region has the DNA TGTGCCAGTAGTGGTTCAGGGATCCTCCACTCTGGAAACACCATATATTTT. The full variable domain, in which reference TRBV19 and TRBJ1-3 provide the parts outside the CDR3, is DGGITQSPKYLFRKEGQNVTLSCEQNLNHDAMYWYRQDPGQGLRLIYYSQIVNDFQKGDIAEGYSVSREKKESFPLTVTSAQKNPTAFYLCASSGSGILHSGNTIYFGEGSWLTVV.

The V gene is TRBV7-7, the J gene TRBJ2-5; TRBD2 agrees at 8 bases. The germline gives CDR1 SSHAT, CDR2 FNYEAQ (reference sequence). The trim removed 4 bases at V and 5 bases at J, leaving 6 bases unmatched. The CDR3 consists of 14 residues. The CDR3 spells CASSSGTRSETQYF. DNA for the CDR3: TGTGCCAGCAGCTCAGGGACTAGAAGCGAGACCCAGTACTTC.

This clone has more than one count but fewer than ten. CDR3 amino acids: CASAREGYNEQFF. The CDR3, as DNA: TGTGCCAGCGCGCGGGAGGGGTACAATGAGCAGTTCTTC. This chain joins TRBV2 and TRBJ2-1, with 9 nucleotides matching TRBD2. Unmatched junction bases numbered 3, after V lost 8 bases and J lost 4 bases. The CDR3 has 13 amino acids. The germline V gene has CDR1 SNHLY and CDR2 FYNNEI.

The chain joins TRBV5-6 to TRBJ2-5; 14 bases align to TRBD2. The length of the CDR3 is 18 residues. CDR1 and CDR2 from the germline V gene are SGHDT and YYEEEE. V lost 5 bases and J lost 4; bases outside the gene matches: 13. CDR3 DNA: TGTGCCAGCAGTCAGGACCCCGGGACTAGCGGGAGACGAGAGACCCAGTACTTC. This codes for CASSQDPGTSGRRETQYF.

The chain recombines TRBV14 with TRBJ2-7; D is ambiguous. Germline lookup yields CDR1 SGHDN and CDR2 FVKESK. V was cut by 0 bases and J by 6 bases, with 3 bases left in between. The CDR3 consists of 11 residues. CDR3 amino acids: CASSQEGEQYF. CDR3 sequence (DNA): TGTGCCAGCAGCCAAGAGGGCGAGCAGTACTTC.

The chain is built from TRBV6-5 and TRBJ1-2; D perhaps matches TRBD1 (5 bases). The CDR3 totals 15 residues. The germline V gene has CDR1 MNHEY and CDR2 SVGAGI. Between the trimmed V and J ends, which lost 2 bases and 3 bases, there was a span of 13 bases. The CDR3 loop is CASSYGAGEYYGYTF. The CDR3 DNA is TGTGCCAGCAGTTACGGGGCAGGAGAATACTATGGCTACACCTTC.

The rearrangement joins TRBV5-1 to TRBJ1-2; a weak D match, TRBD1 (6 bases). The CDR3 loop spans 14 amino acids. CDR1 and CDR2 (germline): SGHRS, YFSETQ. V was pared by 4 bases and J by 7 bases, with 17 bases between. The CDR3 region has the DNA TGCGCCAGCAGCGTGACGTACGTGGACAGTGGCTACACCTTC. This sequence encodes CASSVTYVDSGYTF.

The chain joins TRBV7-9 to TRBJ1-2; D perhaps matches TRBD1 (6 bases). V was cut by 5 bases and J by 4 bases, with 17 bases left in between. This CDR3 has 15 residues. Germline V gene lookup returns CDR1 SEHNR and CDR2 FQNEAQ (reference sequence). CDR3 bases: TGTGCCAGCAGCCTTGGGAACAGGGAGGGCTATGGCTACACCTTC. This codes for CASSLGNREGYGYTF.

This clone has more than one count but fewer than ten. The V gene is TRBV27, the J gene TRBJ1-6; D gene uncertain. The germline V gene encodes CDR1 MNHEY and CDR2 SMNVEV (reference sequence). Trimming left V 5 bases short and J 6 bases short, with 8 bases between. The CDR3 length is 13 residues. CDR3 DNA sequence: TGTGCCAGCAGTCCCAGTTTTAATTCACCCCTCCACTTT. Its protein product is CASSPSFNSPLHF.

The chain carries TRBV9 and TRBJ2-3; D is perhaps TRBD2 (6 bases). Trimming removed 1 base at V and 1 base at J, with 10 bases between. The CDR3 is 15 residues long. The V gene's germline CDR1 is SGDLS and CDR2 YYNGEE. In DNA form, the CDR3 reads TGTGCCAGCAGCGTACGGACTACACGCACAGATACGCAGTATTTT. It yields the protein CASSVRTTRTDTQYF.

This chain connects TRBV6-4 to TRBJ2-1, with D possibly being TRBD2 (7 bases). CDR1 and CDR2 from the germline V gene are MRHNA and SNTAGT. This CDR3 has 15 residues. The germline V and J ends were trimmed by 4 bases and 7 bases, with 17 bases remaining between them. CDR3 sequence (DNA): TGTGCCAGCAGTGGGGAATCCGGGGGGCTGAATGAGCAGTTCTTC. It codes for CASSGESGGLNEQFF.

The genes are TRBV19 and TRBJ2-7; 8 nucleotides match TRBD2. The CDR3 is 15 residues long. Per germline, CDR1 LNHDA and CDR2 SQIVND (reference sequence). Losses at the gene ends were 7 bases for V and 2 bases for J; bases not matched to a gene: 10. DNA for the CDR3: TGTGCCAGTAACTGGTCTAGCGGGCTGGCCTACGAGCAGTACTTC. Its protein is CASNWSSGLAYEQYF.

The chain is built from TRBV10-1 and TRBJ2-7; D call uncertain. CDR3 size: 14 residues. Germline CDR1 WNHNN, CDR2 SYGVQD (reference sequence). Trimming shortened V by 1 base and J by 2 bases, and 9 bases separated the two germline ends. The CDR3 loop reads CASSELSRPYEQYF. CDR3 nucleotide sequence: TGCGCCAGCAGTGAGTTGAGTAGACCCTACGAGCAGTACTTC.

The chain employs TRBV7-6 and TRBJ2-1; either TRBD1 or TRBD2 may fit D (5 bases each). The CDR3 extends over 11 amino acids. Trimming left V 6 bases short and J 5 bases short, with 5 bases between. Germline assignment: CDR1 SGHVS and CDR2 FNYEAQ. Here the CDR3 reads CASRGDNEQFF. The CDR3 DNA sequence: TGTGCCAGCAGGGGGGACAATGAGCAGTTCTTC.

The V gene is TRBV12-5, the J gene TRBJ1-3; tentatively, D is TRBD1 (5 bases). V was trimmed by 2 bases and J by 9 bases, leaving 14 bases between them. Germline-derived CDR1 and CDR2 are LGHNT and FRNRAP. CDR3 length: 14 residues. The CDR3 loop is CASGLPPGGTTIYF. In DNA, the CDR3 is TGTGCTAGTGGTTTGCCCCCGGGGGGGACCACCATATATTTT.

The chain links TRBV20-1 to TRBJ2-7; 12 positions agree with TRBD2. The CDR3 covers 14 residues. V was pared by 3 bases and J by 3 bases, with 3 bases of the junction left unmatched. Germline V gene lookup returns CDR1 DFQATT and CDR2 SNEGSKA (reference sequence). CDR3 nucleotides: TGCAGTGCTAGTGCGACTAGCGGGGGCTACGAGCAGTACTTC. Amino acids: CSASATSGGYEQYF.

This clone was counted a few times. V is TRBV9 and J is TRBJ2-3, with D perhaps matching TRBD2 (6 bases). Germline CDR1 is SGDLS and CDR2 is YYNGEE. Trimming stripped 3 bases from V and 2 bases from J, with 16 bases between. This CDR3 has 16 amino acids. CDR3 in amino acids: CASSEPLGGLTDTQYF. The CDR3 region has the DNA TGTGCCAGCAGCGAGCCTTTGGGGGGACTCACAGATACGCAGTATTTT.

The chain uses TRBV25-1 and TRBJ1-2, with 7 bases identical to TRBD1. The CDR3 sequence is 15 residues long. Unmatched junction bases numbered 6, after V lost 3 bases and J lost 2 bases. The V gene's germline CDR1 is MGHDK and CDR2 SYGVNS. The CDR3 DNA is TGTGCCAGCAGTGAGGCAGACAGGGAAAACTATGGCTACACCTTC. Protein: CASSEADRENYGYTF.

The chain links TRBV12-5 to TRBJ1-1, with D maybe TRBD1 (6 bases). CDR1 is LGHNT, CDR2 FRNRAP, per germline. V dropped 7 bases and J dropped 0 bases, with 12 bases sitting between them. The CDR3 runs to 14 residues. The chain's CDR3 is CASVPDRLNTEAFF. For the CDR3, the DNA is TGTGCTAGTGTCCCCGACAGGCTGAACACTGAAGCTTTCTTT.

This clone occurred a few times. The rearrangement uses TRBV12-2 and TRBJ1-1; TRBD1 is the table's D call and was not checked against the DNA. TRBV12-2 is a pseudogene segment. The CDR3 contains 15 residues. CDR3 sequence (DNA): TGTGCAAGCCATGAGTGCAGGGGGGACCACACTGAAGCTTTCTTT. Its protein is CASHECRGDHTEAFF.

The CDR3 reads CASSASGYNEQFF. CDR3 sequence (DNA): TGCGCCAGCAGTGCTAGCGGTTACAATGAGCAGTTCTTC. V usage is TRBV5-1 and J usage is TRBJ2-1, with 7 bases aligning to TRBD2. The germline gives CDR1 SGHRS, CDR2 YFSETQ. This CDR3 comprises 13 residues. V gave up 5 bases and J gave up 4 bases; unmatched junction bases: 3.

The chain uses TRBV9 and TRBJ2-1, with D tentatively TRBD1 or TRBD2 (5 bases each). Germline lookup yields CDR1 SGDLS and CDR2 YYNGEE. CDR3 length equals 14 residues. The V and J ends lost 1 base and 8 bases respectively, with 13 bases between them. CDR3 nucleotide sequence: TGTGCCAGCAGCGTAACTAGGGACCGCCATGAGCAGTTCTTC. This translates into CASSVTRDRHEQFF.

Worth noting for this clone: A read error is possible here, since a much larger clone lies one base away. The chain links TRBV12-3 or TRBV12-4 to TRBJ1-3; D unresolved. This CDR3 region has 11 residues. The V and J ends lost 3 bases and 4 bases respectively, with 1 base between them. CDR3 bases: TGTGCCAGCAGTTTGGGAAACACCATATATTTT. Amino acid sequence: CASSLGNTIYF.

This clone showed up just once. This chain connects TRBV28 to TRBJ2-5, with TRBD2 matching 8 bases. In germline, CDR1 is MDHEN, CDR2 SYDVKM. The CDR3 runs to 15 residues. V was pared by 3 bases and J by 1 base, with 4 bases of the junction left unmatched. CDR3 in DNA: TGTGCCAGCAGTTTGGCGAGCGGGAGCCAAGAGACCCAGTACTTC. As protein: CASSLASGSQETQYF. The variable domain in full, with the rest retrieved from reference TRBV28 and TRBJ2-5, is DVKVTQSSRYLVKRTGEKVFLECVQDMDHENMFWYRQDPGLGLRLIYFSYDVKMKEKGDIPEGYSVSREKKERFSLILESASTNQTSMYLCASSLASGSQETQYFGPGTRLLVL.

In this sample, this clone turned up once. The rearrangement joins TRBV27 to TRBJ2-1; possibly TRBD2 for D (6 bases). CDR1 and CDR2 from the germline V gene are MNHEY and SMNVEV (reference sequence). Trimming stripped 7 bases from V and 0 bases from J, with 16 bases between. CDR3 length equals 16 residues. The CDR3 loop is CASTLRGPSSYNEQFF. In DNA form, the CDR3 reads TGTGCCAGCACCCTGCGGGGACCGAGCTCCTACAATGAGCAGTTCTTC.

The V call is TRBV7-8, the J call TRBJ1-1, with a possible D match to TRBD1 (6 bases). This CDR3 comprises 13 residues. V was cut by 5 bases and J by 7 bases, with 14 bases left in between. Germline assignment: CDR1 SGHVS and CDR2 FQNEAQ. The CDR3 reads CASSRRQVNEAFF. The CDR3 coding sequence is TGTGCCAGCAGCCGCAGACAGGTTAATGAAGCTTTCTTT.

This clone was recorded many times. This chain uses TRBV18 with TRBJ2-3; 12 nucleotides match TRBD2. The CDR3 is 15 amino acids. CDR1 KGHSH and CDR2 LQKENI come from the germline V gene. V was clipped by 5 bases and J by 0 bases; unmatched bases: 0. This chain's CDR3 is CASSGTSGSTDTQYF. In DNA, the CDR3 is TGTGCCAGCTCAGGGACTAGCGGGAGCACAGATACGCAGTATTTT.

The chain joins TRBV3-1 (or the pseudogene TRBV3-2) to TRBJ1-1; the D gene is possibly TRBD1 (5 bases). With 6 bases removed from V and 6 bases from J, the gap between germline ends came to 23 bases. Looked up from germline, CDR1 is LGHDT and CDR2 is YNNKEL (reference sequence). This CDR3 spans 16 amino acids. Here the CDR3 reads CASRPTGAQGEAEAFF. As DNA, the CDR3 is TGTGCCAGCAGACCGACCGGGGCCCAGGGAGAGGCTGAAGCTTTCTTT.

The rearrangement uses TRBV9 and TRBJ2-3, with D hard to call. Between the trimmed V and J ends, which lost 0 bases and 5 bases, there was a span of 10 bases. CDR1 SGDLS and CDR2 YYNGEE come from the germline V gene. This CDR3 is 14 amino acids long. The DNA of the CDR3 is TGTGCCAGCAGCGTAGGGCAGGCTATAGATACGCAGTATTTT. It codes for CASSVGQAIDTQYF. Variable domain in full (rest from reference TRBV9 and TRBJ2-3): DSGVTQTPKHLITATGQRVTLRCSPRSGDLSVYWYQQSLDQGLQFLIQYYNGEERAKGNILERFSAQQFPDLHSELNLSSLELGDSALYFCASSVGQAIDTQYFGPGTRLTVL.